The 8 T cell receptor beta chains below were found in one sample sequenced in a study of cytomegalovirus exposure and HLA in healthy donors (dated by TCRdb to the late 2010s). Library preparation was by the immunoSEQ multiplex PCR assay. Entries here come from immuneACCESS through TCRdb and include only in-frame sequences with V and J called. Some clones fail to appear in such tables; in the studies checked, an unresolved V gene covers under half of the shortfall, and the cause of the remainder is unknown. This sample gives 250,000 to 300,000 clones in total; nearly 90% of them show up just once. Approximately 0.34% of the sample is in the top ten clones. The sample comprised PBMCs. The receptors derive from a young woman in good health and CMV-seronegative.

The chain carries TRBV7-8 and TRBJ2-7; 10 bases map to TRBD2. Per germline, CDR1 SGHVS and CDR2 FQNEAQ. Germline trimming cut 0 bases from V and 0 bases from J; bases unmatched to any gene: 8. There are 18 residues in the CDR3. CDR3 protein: CASSLAPSGGASSYEQYV. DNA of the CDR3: TGTGCCAGCAGCTTAGCCCCCAGCGGGGGGGCGTCCTCCTACGAGCAGTACGTC.

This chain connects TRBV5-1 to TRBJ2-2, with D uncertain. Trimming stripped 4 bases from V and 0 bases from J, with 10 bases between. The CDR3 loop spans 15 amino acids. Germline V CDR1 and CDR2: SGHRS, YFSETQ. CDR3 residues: CASSPPNANTGELFF. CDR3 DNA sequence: TGCGCCAGCAGCCCCCCAAATGCGAACACCGGGGAGCTGTTTTTT.

CDR3 DNA: TGTGCCAGCAGCCCCAGGACAGGGAATGAAAAACTGTTTTTT. This sequence encodes CASSPRTGNEKLFF. This chain connects TRBV9 to TRBJ1-4; 8 bases fit TRBD1. The V segment lost 4 bases and the J segment 5 bases; nucleotides outside the gene matches: 4. This CDR3 is 14 amino acids long. Germline loops: CDR1 SGDLS, CDR2 YYNGEE.

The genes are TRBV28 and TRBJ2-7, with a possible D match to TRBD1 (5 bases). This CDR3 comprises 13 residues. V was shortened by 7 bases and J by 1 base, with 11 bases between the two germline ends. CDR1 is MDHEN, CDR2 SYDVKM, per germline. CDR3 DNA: TGTGCCAGCATGCCAGGACAATCCTACGAGCAGTACTTC. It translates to CASMPGQSYEQYF.

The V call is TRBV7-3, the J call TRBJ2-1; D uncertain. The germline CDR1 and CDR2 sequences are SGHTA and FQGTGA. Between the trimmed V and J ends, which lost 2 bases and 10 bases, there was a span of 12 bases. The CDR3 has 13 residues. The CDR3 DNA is TGTGCCAGCAGCTTATTACCCCCAGGAGAGCAGTTCTTC. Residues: CASSLLPPGEQFF.

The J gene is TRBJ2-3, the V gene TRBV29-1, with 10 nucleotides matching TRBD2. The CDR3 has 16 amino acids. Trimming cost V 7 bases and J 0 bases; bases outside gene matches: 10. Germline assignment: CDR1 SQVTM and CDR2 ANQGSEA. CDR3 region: CSGRSGGASSTDTQYF. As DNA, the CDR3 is TGCAGCGGAAGGAGCGGGGGGGCCAGTAGCACAGATACGCAGTATTTT.

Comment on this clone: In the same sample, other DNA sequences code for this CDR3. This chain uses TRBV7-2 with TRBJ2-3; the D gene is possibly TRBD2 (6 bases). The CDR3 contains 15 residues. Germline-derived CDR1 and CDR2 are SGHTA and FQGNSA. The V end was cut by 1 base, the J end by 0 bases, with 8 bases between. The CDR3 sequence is CASSLGGTSTDTQYF. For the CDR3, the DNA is TGTGCCAGCAGCTTAGGTGGGACTAGCACAGATACGCAGTATTTT.

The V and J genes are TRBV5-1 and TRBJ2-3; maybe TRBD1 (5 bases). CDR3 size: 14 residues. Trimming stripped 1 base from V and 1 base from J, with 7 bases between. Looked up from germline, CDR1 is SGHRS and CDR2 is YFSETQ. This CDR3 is CASSLIGGTDTQYF. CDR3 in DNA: TGCGCCAGCAGCTTGATAGGGGGCACAGATACGCAGTATTTT.